Sequencing of this TCR beta chain was carried out in a study of T cell responses to AZD1222 COVID-19 vaccine (dated by TCRdb to about 2021). Regarding the complete study: AZD1222 recipients given second doses at about 4 weeks or at about 12 weeks were pooled, since spike-specific TCR depth and breadth were not found to differ between the two schedules. TCR sequencing was performed for approximately 240 trial participants, of whom roughly 200 were given two doses of AZD1222 and around 25 were given two doses of MenACWY control vaccine. Trial participants were enrolled into age subgroups of 18-55, 56-69 and 70-plus years, which contained about 150, 27 and 61 TCR-sequenced participants, respectively. Study-level results and caveats: The 56-69-year group was small, and its depth increase did not reach significance, likely because of low power. The whole spike protein was spanned by vaccine-associated CD4 TCRs, and dominant responses were seen in regions 160-218 and 743-854. Only five or six AZD1222 recipients were SARS-CoV-2 seropositive at baseline, limiting conclusions about previously exposed vaccinees. Because no day 14 peak-response samples were available, repertoires were characterized only after the peak T cell response. After two AZD1222 doses, spike-specific TCR breadth and depth were significantly higher than at day 0 and than in MenACWY recipients. Participants were mostly white British and included more females than males, and it was suggested by the authors that clonal diversity may have been underestimated. Reportedly, close to half of the unique spike-specific TCRs recognized epitopes lying outside the regions that are mutated in the B.1.351 and B.1.1.7 variants.

Comments on this clone: Its antigen is not yet known. No base quality information exists; no much larger clone differs at one position.

V and J lose 4 bases and 8 bases, and a span of 18 bases separates them. CDR1 is given as SGHNT and CDR2 as YYREEE, both from the germline V gene (reference sequence). From cysteine to phenylalanine, the CDR3 is 15 amino acids long. CDR3 DNA only is kept here, 45 bases in frame from base 1. The CDR3 regions of human TCRbeta chains were subjected to immunosequencing. In the authors' own workflow: TCRs in the repertoires were matched against a reference library of SARS-CoV-2-specific TCRs that had been generated with the MIRA antigen-specificity platform. Breadth was defined as the fraction of unique TCRs that were SARS-CoV-2-associated. Depth was defined as the fraction of total T cells that were SARS-CoV-2-associated. Using the MIRA data, each spike-specific TCR was assigned both to the spike region to which the TCR was reactive and to a CD4 or CD8 class. Log10-transformed breadth and depth values were compared by one-way ANOVA with Sidak's multiple comparisons tests. Drawn from immuneACCESS, this table holds only the in-frame rearrangements with V and J called that TCRdb kept. Clones are partly lost; checked studies trace under half to an unresolved V gene and leave the rest unexplained. For V, J and clone size, that table is used; D and trimming come from the DNA. The sample yields about 140,000 clones; 90% were counted once. The ten top clones hold 1.5% to 2% of the sample.

This specimen's time point label, interpreted: baseline before first vaccination. Vaccinee samples came from UK trials COV001 and COV002, including a single-blind randomized controlled phase 2/3 trial of AZD1222 (ChAdOx1 nCoV-19) in healthy adults. For TCRbeta chain sequencing, PBMC samples were collected from trial participants at day 0 and at day 28 after the second dose. The sequence was obtained from an adult in good health. The rearrangement joined TRBV5-4 to TRBJ1-4; the D region possibly corresponds to TRBD1 (5 bases align). The input for sequencing was peripheral blood, taken on day 0 of AZD1222 vaccination. The CDR3 protein sequence reads: CASSLGRIRSEKLFF. The nucleotide sequence reads as follows: TGTGCCAGCAGCCTGGGACGGATAAGATCGGAAAAACTGTTTTTT.